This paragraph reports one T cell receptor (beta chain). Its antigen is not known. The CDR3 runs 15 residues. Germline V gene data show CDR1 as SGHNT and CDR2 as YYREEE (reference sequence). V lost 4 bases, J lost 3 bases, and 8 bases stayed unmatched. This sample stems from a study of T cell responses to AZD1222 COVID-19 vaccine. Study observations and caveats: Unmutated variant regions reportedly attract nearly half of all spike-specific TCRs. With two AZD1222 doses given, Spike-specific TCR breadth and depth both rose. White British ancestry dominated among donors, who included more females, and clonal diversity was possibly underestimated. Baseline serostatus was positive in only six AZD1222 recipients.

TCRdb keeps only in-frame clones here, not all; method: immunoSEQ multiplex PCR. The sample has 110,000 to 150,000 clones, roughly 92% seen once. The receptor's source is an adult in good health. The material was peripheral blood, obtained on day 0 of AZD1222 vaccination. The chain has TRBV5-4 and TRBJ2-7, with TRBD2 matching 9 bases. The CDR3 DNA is TGTGCCAGCAGCGGCACCGGGACTAGCAGCTACGAGCAGTACTTC. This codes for CASSGTGTSSYEQYF.